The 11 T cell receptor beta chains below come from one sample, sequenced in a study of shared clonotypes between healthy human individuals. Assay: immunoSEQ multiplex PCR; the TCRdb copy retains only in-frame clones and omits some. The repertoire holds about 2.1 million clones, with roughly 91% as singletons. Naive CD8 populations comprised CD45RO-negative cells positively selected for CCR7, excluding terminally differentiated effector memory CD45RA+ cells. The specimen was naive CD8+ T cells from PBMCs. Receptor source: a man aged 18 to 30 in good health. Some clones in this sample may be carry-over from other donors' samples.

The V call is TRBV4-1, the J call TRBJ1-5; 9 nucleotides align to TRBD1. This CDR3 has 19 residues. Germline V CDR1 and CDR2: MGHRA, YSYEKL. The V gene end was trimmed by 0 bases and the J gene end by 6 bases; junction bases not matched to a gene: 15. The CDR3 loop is CASSQDPIAGTGTAQPQHF. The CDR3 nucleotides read TGCGCCAGCAGCCAAGATCCCATTGCCGGGACAGGGACAGCTCAGCCCCAGCATTTT.

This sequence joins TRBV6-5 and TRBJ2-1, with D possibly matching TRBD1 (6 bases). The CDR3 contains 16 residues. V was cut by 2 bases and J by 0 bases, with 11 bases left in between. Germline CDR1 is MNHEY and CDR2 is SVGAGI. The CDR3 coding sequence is TGTGCCAGCAGTTACAGGGGGTACGCCTCCTACAATGAGCAGTTCTTC. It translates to CASSYRGYASYNEQFF.

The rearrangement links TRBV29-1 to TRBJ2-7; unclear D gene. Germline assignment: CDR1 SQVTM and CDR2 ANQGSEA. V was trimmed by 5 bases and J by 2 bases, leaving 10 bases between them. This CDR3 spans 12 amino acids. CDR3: CSVLVPTYEQYF. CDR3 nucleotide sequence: TGCAGCGTTCTCGTCCCAACCTACGAGCAGTACTTC.

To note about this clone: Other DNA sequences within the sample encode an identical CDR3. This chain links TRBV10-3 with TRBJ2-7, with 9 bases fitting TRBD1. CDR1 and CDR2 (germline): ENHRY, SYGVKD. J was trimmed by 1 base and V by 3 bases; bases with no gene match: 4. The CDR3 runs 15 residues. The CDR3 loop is CAISEPGQGSYEQYF. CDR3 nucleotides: TGTGCCATCAGTGAACCGGGACAGGGTTCCTACGAGCAGTACTTC.

In nucleotides, the CDR3 is TGCGCCAGCAGCCAAGAATCGGGCTACACAGATACGCAGTATTTT. This translates into CASSQESGYTDTQYF. The rearrangement uses TRBV4-3 and TRBJ2-3; no reliable D call. V dropped 0 bases and J dropped 2 bases, with 9 bases sitting between them. The CDR3 runs to 15 residues. Per the germline V gene, CDR1 is LGHNA and CDR2 is YSLEER.

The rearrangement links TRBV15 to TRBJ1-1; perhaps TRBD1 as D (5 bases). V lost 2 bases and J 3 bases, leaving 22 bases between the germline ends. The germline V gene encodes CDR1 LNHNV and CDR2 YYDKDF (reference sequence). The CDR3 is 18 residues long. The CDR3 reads CATSRYEINRLPYTEAFF. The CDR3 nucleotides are TGTGCCACCAGCAGATATGAGATCAACAGGTTACCGTACACTGAAGCTTTCTTT.

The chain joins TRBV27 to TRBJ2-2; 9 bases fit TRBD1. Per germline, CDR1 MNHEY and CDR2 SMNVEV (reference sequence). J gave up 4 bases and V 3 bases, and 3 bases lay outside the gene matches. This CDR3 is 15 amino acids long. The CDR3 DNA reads TGTGCCAGCAGTTTGGACAGGGGAGCCACCGGGGAGCTGTTTTTT. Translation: CASSLDRGATGELFF.

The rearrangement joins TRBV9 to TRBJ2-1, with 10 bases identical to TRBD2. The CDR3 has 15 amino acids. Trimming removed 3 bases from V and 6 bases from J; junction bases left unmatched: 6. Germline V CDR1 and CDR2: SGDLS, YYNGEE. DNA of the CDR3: TGTGCCAGCAGCGGCGGACTAGCGGCTATCAATGAGCAGTTCTTC. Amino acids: CASSGGLAAINEQFF. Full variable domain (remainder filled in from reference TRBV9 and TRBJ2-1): DSGVTQTPKHLITATGQRVTLRCSPRSGDLSVYWYQQSLDQGLQFLIQYYNGEERAKGNILERFSAQQFPDLHSELNLSSLELGDSALYFCASSGGLAAINEQFFGPGTRLTVL.

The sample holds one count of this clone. CDR3 sequence reads: CASTVDLSTEAFF. CDR3 in DNA: TGTGCCAGTACCGTGGACTTAAGCACTGAAGCTTTCTTT. The chain employs TRBV19 and TRBJ1-1; D uncertain. Germline loops: CDR1 LNHDA, CDR2 SQIVND (reference sequence). The ends were cut back, 7 bases at V and 4 bases at J, with 13 bases in the middle. The CDR3 loop spans 13 amino acids.

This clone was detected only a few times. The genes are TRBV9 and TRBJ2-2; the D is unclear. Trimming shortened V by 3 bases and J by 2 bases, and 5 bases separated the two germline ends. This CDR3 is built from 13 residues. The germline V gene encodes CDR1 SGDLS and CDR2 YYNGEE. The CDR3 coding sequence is TGTGCCAGCAGCGGGTCCAACACCGGGGAGCTGTTTTTT. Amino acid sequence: CASSGSNTGELFF.

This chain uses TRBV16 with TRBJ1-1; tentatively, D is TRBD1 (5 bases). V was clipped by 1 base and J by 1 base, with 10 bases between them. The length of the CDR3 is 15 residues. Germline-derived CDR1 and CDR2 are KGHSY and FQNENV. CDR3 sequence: CASSQFAGRNTEAFF. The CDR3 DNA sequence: TGTGCCAGCAGCCAATTTGCGGGGCGGAACACTGAAGCTTTCTTT.